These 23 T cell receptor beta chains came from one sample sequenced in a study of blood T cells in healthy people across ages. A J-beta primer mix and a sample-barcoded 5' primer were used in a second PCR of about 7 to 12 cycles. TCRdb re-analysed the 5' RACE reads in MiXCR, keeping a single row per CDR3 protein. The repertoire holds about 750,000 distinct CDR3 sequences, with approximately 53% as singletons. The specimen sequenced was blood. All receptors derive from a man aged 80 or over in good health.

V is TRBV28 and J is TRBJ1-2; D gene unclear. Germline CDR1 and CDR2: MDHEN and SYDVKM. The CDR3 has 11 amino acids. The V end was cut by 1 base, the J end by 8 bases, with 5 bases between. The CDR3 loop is CASSLSRGYTF. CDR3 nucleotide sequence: TGTGCCAGCAGTTTATCACGAGGCTACACCTTC.

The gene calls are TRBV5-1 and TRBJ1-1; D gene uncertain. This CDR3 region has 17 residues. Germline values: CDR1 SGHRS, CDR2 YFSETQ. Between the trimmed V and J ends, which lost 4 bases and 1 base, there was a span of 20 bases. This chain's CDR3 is CASSHPVGSPSNTEAFF. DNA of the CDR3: TGCGCCAGCAGCCACCCCGTTGGGTCGCCCTCGAACACTGAAGCTTTCTTT. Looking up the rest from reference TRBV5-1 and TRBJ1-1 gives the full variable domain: KAGVTQTPRYLIKTRGQQVTLSCSPISGHRSVSWYQQTPGQGLQFLFEYFSETQRNKGNFPGRFSGRQFSNSRSEMNVSTLELGDSALYLCASSHPVGSPSNTEAFFGQGTRLTVV.

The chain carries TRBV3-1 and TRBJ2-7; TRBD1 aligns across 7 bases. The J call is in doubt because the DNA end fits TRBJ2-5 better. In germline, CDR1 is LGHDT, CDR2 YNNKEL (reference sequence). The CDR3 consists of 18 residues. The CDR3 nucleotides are TGTGCCAGCAGCCAAGTGCCGGGACAGACATTGGTGAGGGAGACCCAGTACTTC. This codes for CASSQVPGQTLVRETQYF.

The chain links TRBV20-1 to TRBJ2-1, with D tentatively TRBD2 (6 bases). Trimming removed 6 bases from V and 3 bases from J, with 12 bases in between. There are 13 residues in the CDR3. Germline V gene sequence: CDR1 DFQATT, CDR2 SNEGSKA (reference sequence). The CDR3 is CSATTTSYNEQFF. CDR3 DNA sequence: TGCAGTGCAACCACGACTAGCTACAATGAGCAGTTCTTC.

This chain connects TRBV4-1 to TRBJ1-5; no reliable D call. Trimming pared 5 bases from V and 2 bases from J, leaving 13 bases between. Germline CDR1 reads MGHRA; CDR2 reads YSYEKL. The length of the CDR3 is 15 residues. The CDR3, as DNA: TGCGCCAGCAGCTTTATGATGGGTCGCAATCAGCCCCAGCATTTT. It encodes CASSFMMGRNQPQHF.

CDR3 amino acids: CASSGGTSSNYEQYF. CDR3 sequence (DNA): TGTGCCAGCAGTGGCGGGACTAGCAGCAACTACGAGCAGTACTTC. This rearrangement joins TRBV12-3 or TRBV12-4 to TRBJ2-7; TRBD2 matches at 9 bases. Trimming removed 5 bases from V and 3 bases from J; junction bases left unmatched: 8. CDR3 length: 15 residues.

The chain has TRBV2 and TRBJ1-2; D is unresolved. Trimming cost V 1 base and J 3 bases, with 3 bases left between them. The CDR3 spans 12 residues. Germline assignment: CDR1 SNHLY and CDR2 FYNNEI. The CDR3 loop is CASSEVDYGYTF. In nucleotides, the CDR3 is TGTGCCAGCAGTGAAGTGGACTATGGCTACACCTTC.

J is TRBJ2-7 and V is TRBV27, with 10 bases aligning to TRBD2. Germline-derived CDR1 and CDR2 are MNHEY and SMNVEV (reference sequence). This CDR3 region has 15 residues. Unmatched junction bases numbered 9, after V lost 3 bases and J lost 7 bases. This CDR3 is CASSFEASGRYEQYF. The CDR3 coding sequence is TGTGCCAGCAGTTTTGAGGCTAGCGGGAGATATGAGCAGTACTTC.

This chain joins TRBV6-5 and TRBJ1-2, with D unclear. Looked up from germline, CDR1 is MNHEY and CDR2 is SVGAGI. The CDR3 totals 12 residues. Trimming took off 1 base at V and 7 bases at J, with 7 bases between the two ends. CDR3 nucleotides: TGTGCCAGCAGTTACTATGGAGGTGGCTACACCTTC. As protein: CASSYYGGGYTF.

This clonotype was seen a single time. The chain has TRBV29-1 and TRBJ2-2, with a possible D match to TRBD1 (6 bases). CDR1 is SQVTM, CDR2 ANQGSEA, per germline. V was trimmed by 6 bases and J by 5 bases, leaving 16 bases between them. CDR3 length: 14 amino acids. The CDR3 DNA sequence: TGCAGCGTCCAAAGGGGGTCGAGTACCGGGGAGCTGTTTTTT. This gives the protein CSVQRGSSTGELFF.

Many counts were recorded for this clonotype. CDR3 sequence reads: CAWTQGNTEAFF. The DNA of the CDR3 is TGTGCCTGGACGCAGGGGAACACTGAAGCTTTCTTT. The rearrangement links TRBV30 to TRBJ1-1, with D maybe TRBD1 (5 bases). The ends were cut back, 4 bases at V and 1 base at J, with 7 bases in the middle. The CDR3 spans 12 residues. Germline V lookup: CDR1 GTSNPN, CDR2 SVGIG (reference sequence).

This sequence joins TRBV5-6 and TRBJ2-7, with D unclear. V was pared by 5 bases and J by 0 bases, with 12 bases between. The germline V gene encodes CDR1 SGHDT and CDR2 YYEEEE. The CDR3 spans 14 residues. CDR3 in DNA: TGTGCCAGCAGTACCGTGTGGAGCTCCTACGAGCAGTACTTC. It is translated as CASSTVWSSYEQYF.

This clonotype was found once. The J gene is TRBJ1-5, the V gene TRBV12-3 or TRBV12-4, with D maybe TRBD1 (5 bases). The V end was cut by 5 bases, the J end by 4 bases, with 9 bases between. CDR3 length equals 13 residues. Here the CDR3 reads CASSVRENQPQHF. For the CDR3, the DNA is TGTGCCAGCAGTGTCAGGGAGAATCAGCCCCAGCATTTT.

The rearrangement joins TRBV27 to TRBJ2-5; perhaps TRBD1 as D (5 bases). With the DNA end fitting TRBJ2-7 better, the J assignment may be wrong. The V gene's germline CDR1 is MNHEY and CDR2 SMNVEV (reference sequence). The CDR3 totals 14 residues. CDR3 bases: TGTGCCAGCAGTGTATGGGCAGGGTTTCACGAGCAGTACTTC. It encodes CASSVWAGFHEQYF.

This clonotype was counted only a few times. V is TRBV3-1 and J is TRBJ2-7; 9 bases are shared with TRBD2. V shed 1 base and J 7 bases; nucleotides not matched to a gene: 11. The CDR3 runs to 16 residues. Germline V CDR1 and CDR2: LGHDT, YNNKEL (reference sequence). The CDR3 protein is CASSQGGTSLGNEQYF. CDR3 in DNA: TGTGCCAGCAGCCAAGGGGGGACTAGCTTGGGAAATGAGCAGTACTTC.

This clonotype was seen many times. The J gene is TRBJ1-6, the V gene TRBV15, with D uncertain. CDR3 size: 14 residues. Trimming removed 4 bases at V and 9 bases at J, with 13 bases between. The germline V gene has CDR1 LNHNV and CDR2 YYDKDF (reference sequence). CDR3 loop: CATSTYSEGSPLHF. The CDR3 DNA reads TGTGCCACCAGCACCTATAGTGAAGGTTCACCCCTCCACTTT.

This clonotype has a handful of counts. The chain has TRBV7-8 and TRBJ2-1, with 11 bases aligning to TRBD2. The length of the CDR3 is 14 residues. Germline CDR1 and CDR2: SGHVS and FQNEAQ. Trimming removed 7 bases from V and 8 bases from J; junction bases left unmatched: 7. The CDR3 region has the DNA TGTGCCAGCACCCAACTAGCGGGAGCCGATGAGCAGTTCTTC. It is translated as CASTQLAGADEQFF.

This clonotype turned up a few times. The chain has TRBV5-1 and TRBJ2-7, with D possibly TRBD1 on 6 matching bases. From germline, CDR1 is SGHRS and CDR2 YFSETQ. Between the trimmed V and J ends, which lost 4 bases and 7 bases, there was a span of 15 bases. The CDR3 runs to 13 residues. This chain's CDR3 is CASSPRTVLEQYF. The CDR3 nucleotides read TGCGCCAGCAGCCCACGGACAGTTCTTGAGCAGTACTTC.

The CDR3 spells CASSFLGQGASGYTF. CDR3 bases: TGTGCCAGCAGTTTTTTGGGACAGGGGGCGAGTGGCTACACCTTC. The chain recombines TRBV27 with TRBJ1-2; TRBD1 matches 12 bases. The CDR3 has 15 amino acids. Germline trimming cut 3 bases from V and 7 bases from J; bases unmatched to any gene: 6. In germline, CDR1 is MNHEY, CDR2 SMNVEV (reference sequence).

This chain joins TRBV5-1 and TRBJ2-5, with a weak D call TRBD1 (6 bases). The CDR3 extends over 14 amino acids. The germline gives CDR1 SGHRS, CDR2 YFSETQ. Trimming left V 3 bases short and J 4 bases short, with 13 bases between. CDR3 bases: TGCGCCAGCAGCTCCGCCGCAGGGGTAGAGACCCAGTACTTC. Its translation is CASSSAAGVETQYF.

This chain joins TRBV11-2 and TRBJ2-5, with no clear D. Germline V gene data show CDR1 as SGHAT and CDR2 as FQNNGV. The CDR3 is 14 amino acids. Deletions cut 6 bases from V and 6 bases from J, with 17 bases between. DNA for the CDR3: TGTGCCAGCAGAATACCGGGCAGAGAAAAGACCCAGTACTTC. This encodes CASRIPGREKTQYF.

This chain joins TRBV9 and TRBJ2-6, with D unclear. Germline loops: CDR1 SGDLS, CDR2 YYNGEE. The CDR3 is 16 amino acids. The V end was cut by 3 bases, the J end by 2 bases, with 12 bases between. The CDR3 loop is CASSALTIPGANVLTF. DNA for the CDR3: TGTGCCAGCAGCGCGCTCACCATTCCTGGGGCCAACGTCCTGACTTTC.

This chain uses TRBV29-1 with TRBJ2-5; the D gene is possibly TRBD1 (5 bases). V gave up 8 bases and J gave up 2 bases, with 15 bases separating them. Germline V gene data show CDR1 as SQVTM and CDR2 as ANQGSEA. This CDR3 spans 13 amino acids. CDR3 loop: CSTKDITQETQYF. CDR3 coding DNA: TGCAGCACAAAGGACATCACACAAGAGACCCAGTACTTC.